The source of this T cell receptor beta chain is a study of shared clonotypes between healthy human individuals. In the study overall: With ages of 18 to 49, the donors were a couple of women and three men.

The assay used deep level. Unsorted PBMC DNA went through sequencing on ten immunoSEQ deep assay plates. Using immunoSEQ multiplex PCR, the repertoire was profiled, and TCRdb retains in-frame clones only, with some absent. The sample has roughly 500,000 clones, roughly 77% seen once. V dropped 3 bases and J dropped 1; count of bases not matched to a gene: 1. CDR1 is SGHVS and CDR2 is FNYEAQ in the germline V gene. This CDR3 region has 14 residues. What was sequenced was PBMCs. The receptor was isolated from a woman between 35 and 50 years old in good health. Some clones in this sample may be carry-over from other donors' samples. The V gene is TRBV7-6, the J gene TRBJ2-7, with 9 nucleotides matching TRBD1. CDR3 loop: CASSLTGGSYEQYF. CDR3 bases: TGTGCCAGCAGCTTGACAGGGGGGTCCTACGAGCAGTACTTC.